This T cell receptor (beta chain) comes out of a study of immune evolution from preneoplasia to lung adenocarcinoma. Study findings and constraints: Compared with EGFR-mutant or double wild-type lesions, KRAS-mutant nodules were more clonal.

Using immunoSEQ multiplex PCR, the repertoire was profiled, and TCRdb retains in-frame clones only, with some absent. The data contain around 13,000 clones, less than 85% of them seen just once; the ten biggest clones take up around 4.7%. A word on this clone: Its target is not known.

The receptor's source is an older person with lung adenocarcinoma. The sequenced material came from FFPE minimally invasive lung adenocarcinoma tissue.

CDR3 DNA sequence: TGTGCCAGCAGATACAGGGGGCGCATCGACTACGAGCAGTACTTC. This translates into CASRYRGRIDYEQYF. The V call is TRBV28, the J call TRBJ2-7; 9 bases map to TRBD1. From germline, CDR1 is MDHEN and CDR2 SYDVKM. The V gene end was trimmed by 6 bases and the J gene end by 3 bases; junction bases not matched to a gene: 9. The CDR3 runs 15 residues.